This record covers a single T cell receptor beta chain. What it recognizes is unknown. Trimming at V came to 6 bases and at J to 3 bases, leaving 20 bases not matched to a gene. Germline CDR1 MDHEN, CDR2 SYDVKM. CDR3 length: 18 residues. The data belong to a study of T cell responses to AZD1222 COVID-19 vaccine. Study conclusions and caveats: None of the repertoires were sampled until the peak T cell response had passed.

The data were produced by immunoSEQ multiplex PCR, yet TCRdb's version contains in-frame clones alone and is incomplete. Counted here are about 200,000 clones, approximately 91% occurring once; the ten biggest clones make up approximately 3.4%. This TCR was sampled from an adult who received the AZD1222 COVID-19 vaccine. V and J are TRBV28 and TRBJ2-7, with 7 bases aligning to TRBD2. This specimen consisted of peripheral blood, obtained 28 days after the second AZD1222 dose. CDR3 sequence: CASSYTLGGEVPNYEQYF. The CDR3 DNA sequence: TGTGCCAGCAGCTATACCCTTGGGGGGGAGGTCCCGAACTACGAGCAGTACTTC.